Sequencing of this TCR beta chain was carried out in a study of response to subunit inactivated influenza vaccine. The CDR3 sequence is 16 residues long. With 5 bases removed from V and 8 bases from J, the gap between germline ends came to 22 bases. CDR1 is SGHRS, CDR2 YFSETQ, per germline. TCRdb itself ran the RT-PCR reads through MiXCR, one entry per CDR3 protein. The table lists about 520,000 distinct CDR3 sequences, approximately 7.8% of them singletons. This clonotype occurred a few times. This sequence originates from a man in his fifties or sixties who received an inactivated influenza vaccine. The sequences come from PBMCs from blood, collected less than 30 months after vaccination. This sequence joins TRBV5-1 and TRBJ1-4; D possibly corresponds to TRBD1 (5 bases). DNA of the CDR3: TGCGCCAGCAGTCCCCGAGTGGGGGGAAGAGGAGAAAAACTGTTTTTT. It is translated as CASSPRVGGRGEKLFF.